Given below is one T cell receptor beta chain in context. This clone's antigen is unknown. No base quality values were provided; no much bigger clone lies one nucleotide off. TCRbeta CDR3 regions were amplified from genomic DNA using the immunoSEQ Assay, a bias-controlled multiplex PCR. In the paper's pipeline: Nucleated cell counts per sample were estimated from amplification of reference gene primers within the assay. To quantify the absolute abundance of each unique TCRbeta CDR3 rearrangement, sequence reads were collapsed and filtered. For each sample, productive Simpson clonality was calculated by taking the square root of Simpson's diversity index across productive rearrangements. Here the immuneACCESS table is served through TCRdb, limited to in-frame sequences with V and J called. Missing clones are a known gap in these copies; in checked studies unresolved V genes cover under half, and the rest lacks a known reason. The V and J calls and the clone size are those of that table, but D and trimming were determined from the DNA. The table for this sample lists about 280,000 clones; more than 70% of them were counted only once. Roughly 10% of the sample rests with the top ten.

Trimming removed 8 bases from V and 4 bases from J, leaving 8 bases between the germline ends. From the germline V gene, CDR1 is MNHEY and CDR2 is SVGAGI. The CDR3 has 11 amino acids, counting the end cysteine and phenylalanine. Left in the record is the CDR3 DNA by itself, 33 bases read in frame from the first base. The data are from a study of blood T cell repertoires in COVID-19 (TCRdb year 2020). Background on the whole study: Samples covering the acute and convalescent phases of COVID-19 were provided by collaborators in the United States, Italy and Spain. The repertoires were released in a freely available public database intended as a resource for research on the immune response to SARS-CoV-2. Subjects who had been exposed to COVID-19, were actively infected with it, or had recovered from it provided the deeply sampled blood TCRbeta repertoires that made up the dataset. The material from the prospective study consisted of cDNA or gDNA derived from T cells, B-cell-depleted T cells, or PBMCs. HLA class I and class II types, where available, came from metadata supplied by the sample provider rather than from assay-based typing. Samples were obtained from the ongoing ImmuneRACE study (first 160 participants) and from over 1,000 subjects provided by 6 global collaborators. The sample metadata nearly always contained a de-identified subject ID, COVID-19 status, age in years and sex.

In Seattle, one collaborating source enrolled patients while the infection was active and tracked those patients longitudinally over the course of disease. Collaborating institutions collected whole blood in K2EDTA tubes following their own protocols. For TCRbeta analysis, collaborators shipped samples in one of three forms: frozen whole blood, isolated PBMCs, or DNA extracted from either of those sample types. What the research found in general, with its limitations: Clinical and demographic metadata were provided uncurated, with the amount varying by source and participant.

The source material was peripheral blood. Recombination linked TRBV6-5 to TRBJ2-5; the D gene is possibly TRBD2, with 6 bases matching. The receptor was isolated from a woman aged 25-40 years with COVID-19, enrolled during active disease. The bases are TGTGCCAGCGGGGGGACAGAGACCCAGTACTTC. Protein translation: CASGGTETQYF.